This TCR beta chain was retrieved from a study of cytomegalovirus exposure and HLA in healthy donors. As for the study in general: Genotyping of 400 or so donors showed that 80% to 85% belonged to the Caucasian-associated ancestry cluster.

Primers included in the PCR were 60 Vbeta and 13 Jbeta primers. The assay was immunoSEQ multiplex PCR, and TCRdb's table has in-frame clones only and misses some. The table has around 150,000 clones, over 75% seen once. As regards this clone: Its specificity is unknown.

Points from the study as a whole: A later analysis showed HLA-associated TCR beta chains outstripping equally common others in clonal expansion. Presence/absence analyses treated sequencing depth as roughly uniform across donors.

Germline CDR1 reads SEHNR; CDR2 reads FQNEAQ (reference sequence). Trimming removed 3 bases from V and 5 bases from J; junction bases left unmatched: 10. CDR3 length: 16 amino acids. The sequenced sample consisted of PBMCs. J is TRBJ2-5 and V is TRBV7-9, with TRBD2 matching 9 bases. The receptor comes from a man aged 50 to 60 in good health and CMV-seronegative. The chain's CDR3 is CASSFAGSGGYETQYF. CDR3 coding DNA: TGTGCCAGCAGCTTTGCGGGCAGCGGGGGGTATGAGACCCAGTACTTC.